This note documents a single T cell receptor beta chain sequence. No cognate antigen has been identified for it. Within one base of it there is no much larger clone, and no base qualities were kept. The library relied on PCR. Sequencing was carried out with an Illumina HiSeq 2500. To reduce PCR and sequencing biases, unique molecular identifiers were built into the TCR beta cDNA libraries. Roughly 500,000 cDNA molecules were obtained for every 1 to 10 million input T cells, so each molecule roughly corresponded to one T cell. The patient libraries were prepared and sequenced using the same protocol as the earlier healthy control dataset. Samples belonging to the same batch were prepared together, multiplexed and sequenced on a shared HiSeq lane. For the original study's pipeline: Raw barcoded reads were processed with MIGEC, discarding single-read molecular identifier groups before consensus assembly and CDR3 extraction. VDJtools was used for post-analysis of the clonotype tables, with diversity normalized by down-sampling every dataset to the smallest sample size. Repertoire overlap clustering matched CDR3 amino acid but not nucleotide sequences to correct batch-related cross-sample contamination. The public sequencing data were trimmed at Q25 with fastp and processed into clonotypes with MiXCR by TCRdb, which kept only in-frame beta chains. Each entry is one CDR3 protein sequence, shown with its most common DNA and genes. TCRdb, rather than the study authors, made the V and J calls. The sample table contains 820,000 or so distinct CDR3 sequences; only one count was recorded for about 57% of them. The top ten hold 4.6% of the sample.

To demonstrate the VDJtools post-analysis software, TCR beta repertoires were profiled from the peripheral blood of about 14 young patients with multiple sclerosis. Multiple sclerosis patients were children and adolescents aged roughly 6 to 16 years. This sample was taken from a study of post-analysis software for immune sequencing data (dated by TCRdb to about 2015). With respect to the entire study: The recorded disease courses included relapsing-remitting, secondary progressive and progressive-relapsing multiple sclerosis, and some patients had no subtype annotation. Patient repertoires were compared against roughly 12 previously published healthy control repertoires from donors aged about 6 to 27 years. A subset of samples was prepared in parallel using single-end sample barcoding, then pooled and co-amplified after Illumina adapter ligation. Beyond this particular receptor, the publication reports: The multiple sclerosis patient group was slightly younger than the control group. About five TRBV segments, including TRBV5-6, TRBV5-1 and TRBV20-1, were significantly more frequent in patients than controls. Direct clustering with F measure revealed strong co-clustering of samples prepared in the same batch, which led to a batch-effect correction. Significantly lower normalized Chao1 diversity was found in multiple sclerosis patients than in controls, suggesting substantial peripheral T-cell clonal expansion.

Sequences SQVTM (CDR1) and ANQGSEA (CDR2) are obtained from the germline V gene. V and J are trimmed by 1 base and 4 bases, and the gene matches miss 9 bases of the junction. Including cysteine and phenylalanine, the CDR3 has 16 amino acids. The read is trimmed to its CDR3 DNA, 48 bases read in frame from base 1. This receptor chain uses TRBV29-1 and TRBJ1-2; the central 10 bases match TRBD1. The clonotype was recovered from a girl aged 5 to 17 with multiple sclerosis. Sequenced sample: blood. The CDR3 is CSVEGIRGQGSYGYTF. The nucleotide sequence is TGCAGCGTTGAAGGGATACGGGGACAGGGGAGCTATGGCTACACCTTC. The full variable domain, with segments outside the CDR3 supplied by the reference TRBV29-1 and TRBJ1-2 proteins, appears as SAVISQKPSRDICQRGTSLTIQCQVDSQVTMMFWYRQQPGQSLTLIATANQGSEATYESGFVIDKFPISRPNLTFSTLTVSNMSPEDSSIYLCSVEGIRGQGSYGYTFGSGTRLTVV.